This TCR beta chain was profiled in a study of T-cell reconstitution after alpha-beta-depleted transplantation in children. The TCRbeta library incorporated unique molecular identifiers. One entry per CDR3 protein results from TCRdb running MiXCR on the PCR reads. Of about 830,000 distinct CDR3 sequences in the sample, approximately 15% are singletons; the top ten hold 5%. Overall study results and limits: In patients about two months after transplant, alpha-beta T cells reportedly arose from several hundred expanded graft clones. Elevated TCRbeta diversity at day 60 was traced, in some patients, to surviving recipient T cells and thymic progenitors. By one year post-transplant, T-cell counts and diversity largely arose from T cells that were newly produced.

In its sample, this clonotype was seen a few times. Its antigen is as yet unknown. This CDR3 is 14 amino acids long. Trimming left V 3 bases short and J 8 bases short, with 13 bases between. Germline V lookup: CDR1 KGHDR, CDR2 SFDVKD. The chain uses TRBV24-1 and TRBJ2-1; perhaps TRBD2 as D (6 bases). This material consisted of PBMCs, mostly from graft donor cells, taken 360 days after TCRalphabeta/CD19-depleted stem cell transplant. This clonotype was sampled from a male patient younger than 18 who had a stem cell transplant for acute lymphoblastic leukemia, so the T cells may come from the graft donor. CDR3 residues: CATSDLRDFDEQFF. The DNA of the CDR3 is TGTGCCACCAGTGATCTAAGGGACTTTGATGAGCAGTTCTTC.